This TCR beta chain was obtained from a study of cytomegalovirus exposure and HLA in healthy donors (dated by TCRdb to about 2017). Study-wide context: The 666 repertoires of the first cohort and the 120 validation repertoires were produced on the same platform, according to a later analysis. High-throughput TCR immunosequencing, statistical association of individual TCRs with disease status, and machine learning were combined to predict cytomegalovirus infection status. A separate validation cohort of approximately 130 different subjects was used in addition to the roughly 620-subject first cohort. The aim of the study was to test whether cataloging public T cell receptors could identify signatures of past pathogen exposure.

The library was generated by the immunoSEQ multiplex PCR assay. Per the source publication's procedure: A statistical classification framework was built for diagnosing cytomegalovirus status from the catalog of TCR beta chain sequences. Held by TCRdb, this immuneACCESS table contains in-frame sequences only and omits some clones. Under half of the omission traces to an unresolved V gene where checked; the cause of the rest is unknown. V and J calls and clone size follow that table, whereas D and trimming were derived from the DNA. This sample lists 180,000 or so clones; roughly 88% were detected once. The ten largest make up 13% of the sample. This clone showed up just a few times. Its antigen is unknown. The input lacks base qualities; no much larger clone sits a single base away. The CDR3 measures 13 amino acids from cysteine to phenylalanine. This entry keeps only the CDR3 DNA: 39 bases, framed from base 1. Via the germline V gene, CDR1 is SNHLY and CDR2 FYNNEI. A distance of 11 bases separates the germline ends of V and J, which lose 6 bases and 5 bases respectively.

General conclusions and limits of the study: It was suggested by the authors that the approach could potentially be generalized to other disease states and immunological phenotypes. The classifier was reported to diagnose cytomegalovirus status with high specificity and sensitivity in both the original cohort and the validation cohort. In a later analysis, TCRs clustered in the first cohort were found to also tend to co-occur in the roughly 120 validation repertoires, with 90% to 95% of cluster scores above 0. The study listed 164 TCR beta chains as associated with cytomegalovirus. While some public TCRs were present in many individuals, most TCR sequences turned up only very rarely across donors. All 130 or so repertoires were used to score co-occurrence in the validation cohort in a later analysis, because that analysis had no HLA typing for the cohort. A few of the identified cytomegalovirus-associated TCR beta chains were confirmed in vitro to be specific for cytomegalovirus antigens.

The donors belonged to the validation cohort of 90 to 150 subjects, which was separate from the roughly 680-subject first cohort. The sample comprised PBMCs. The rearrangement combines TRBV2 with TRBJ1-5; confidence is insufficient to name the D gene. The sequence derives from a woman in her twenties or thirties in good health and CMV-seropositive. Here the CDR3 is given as CASRTGADQPQHF. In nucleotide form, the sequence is TGTGCCAGCAGGACGGGAGCTGATCAGCCCCAGCATTTT.